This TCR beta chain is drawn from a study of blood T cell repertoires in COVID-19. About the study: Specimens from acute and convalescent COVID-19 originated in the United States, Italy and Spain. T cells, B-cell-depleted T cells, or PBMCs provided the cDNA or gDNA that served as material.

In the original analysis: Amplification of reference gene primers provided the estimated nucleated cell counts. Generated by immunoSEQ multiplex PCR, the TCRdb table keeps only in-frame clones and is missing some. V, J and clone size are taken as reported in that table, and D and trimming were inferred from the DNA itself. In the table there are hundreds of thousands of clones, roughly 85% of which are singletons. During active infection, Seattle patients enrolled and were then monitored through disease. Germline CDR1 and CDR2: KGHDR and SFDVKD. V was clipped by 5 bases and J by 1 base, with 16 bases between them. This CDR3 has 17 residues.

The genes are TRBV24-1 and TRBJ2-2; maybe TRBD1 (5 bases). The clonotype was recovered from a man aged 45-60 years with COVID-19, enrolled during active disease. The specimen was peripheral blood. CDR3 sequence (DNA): TGTGCCACCAGTGCTACGCTAGGGGTGGAGAACACCGGGGAGCTGTTTTTT. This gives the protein CATSATLGVENTGELFF.